Shown below are 17 T cell receptor beta chains from a single sample sequenced in a study of blood T cell repertoires in COVID-19. Clones were sequenced by immunoSEQ multiplex PCR, and TCRdb holds only the in-frame ones, with some missing. The sample holds some 200,000 clones, 87% seen once. The sample consisted of peripheral blood. Receptor source: a man aged 35-49 years with active or convalescent COVID-19.

This clone came up once. The chain couples TRBV5-5 to TRBJ2-1; D is possibly TRBD1 (6 bases). The CDR3 covers 15 residues. Germline loops: CDR1 SGHKS, CDR2 YYEKEE (reference sequence). Trimming removed 4 bases at V and 4 bases at J, with 15 bases between. In DNA form, the CDR3 reads TGTGCCAGCAGCCCTGAGCCAGGGGTGTACAATGAGCAGTTCTTC. Translated, it gives CASSPEPGVYNEQFF.

CDR3 bases: TGTGCCAGCAGCTTCTTGCCGCGGGGGGTTAGCACAGATACGCAGTATTTT. Protein: CASSFLPRGVSTDTQYF. The V gene is TRBV7-3, the J gene TRBJ2-3; 8 bases match TRBD2. The CDR3 is made up of 17 amino acids. Trimming took 3 bases from V and 0 from J; bases not matched to a gene: 8. Germline loops: CDR1 SGHTA, CDR2 FQGTGA.

This clone has just one count. This chain links TRBV28 with TRBJ2-4; 12 nucleotides agree with TRBD2. J was trimmed by 5 bases and V by 5 bases; bases with no gene match: 10. The CDR3 loop spans 17 amino acids. Looked up from germline, CDR1 is MDHEN and CDR2 is SYDVKM. This CDR3 is CASSLSLLAGGENIQYF. For the CDR3, the DNA is TGTGCCAGCAGTCTATCCCTACTAGCGGGGGGTGAAAACATTCAGTACTTC.

DNA of the CDR3: TGTGCCAGCTCCCAAGAGTCGGACGCAAGGGGATATGGCTACACCTTC. Translated: CASSQESDARGYGYTF. The chain links TRBV18 to TRBJ1-2; D possibly corresponds to TRBD1 (5 bases). The CDR3 loop spans 16 amino acids. The V end lost 6 bases, the J end lost 5 bases, and 22 bases lay between the germline ends. Germline V gene data show CDR1 as KGHSH and CDR2 as LQKENI.

In this sample, this clone turned up once. The chain recombines TRBV11-2 with TRBJ1-3; 8 positions agree with TRBD1. The trim removed 6 bases at V and 2 bases at J, leaving 3 bases unmatched. Looked up from germline, CDR1 is SGHAT and CDR2 is FQNNGV. This CDR3 spans 14 amino acids. The CDR3 spells CASSQGATGNTIYF. The CDR3 nucleotides read TGTGCCAGCAGTCAGGGGGCAACTGGAAACACCATATATTTT.

The chain recombines TRBV3-1 (or the pseudogene TRBV3-2) with TRBJ2-1, with TRBD2 identical over 10 bases. The germline CDR1 and CDR2 sequences are LGHDT and YNNKEL (reference sequence). The V gene end was trimmed by 3 bases and the J gene end by 3 bases; junction bases not matched to a gene: 5. The CDR3 totals 16 residues. The CDR3 DNA follows: TGTGCCAGCAGCCAGGGGAGCGGGGGGGGCTACAATGAGCAGTTCTTC. Translated: CASSQGSGGGYNEQFF.

The J gene is TRBJ1-1, the V gene TRBV18, with a tentative D call TRBD1 (6 bases). V was pared by 4 bases and J by 5 bases, with 17 bases between. Per germline, CDR1 KGHSH and CDR2 LQKENI. The CDR3 is made up of 15 amino acids. This chain's CDR3 is CASSQASQGQTEAFF. The CDR3 coding sequence is TGTGCCAGCTCACAGGCCTCACAGGGCCAAACTGAAGCTTTCTTT.

The gene calls are TRBV6-2 or TRBV6-3 and TRBJ2-4; D uncertain. Germline loops: CDR1 MNHEY, CDR2 SVGEGT. This CDR3 is built from 15 residues. Trimming cost V 0 bases and J 5 bases, with 11 bases left between them. The chain's CDR3 is CASSYSSGKENIQYF. CDR3 DNA sequence: TGTGCCAGCAGTTACTCTTCAGGCAAAGAAAACATTCAGTACTTC.

The rearrangement links TRBV2 to TRBJ1-5, with D perhaps matching TRBD1 (5 bases). Germline CDR1 and CDR2: SNHLY and FYNNEI. V lost 6 bases, J lost 7 bases, and 13 bases lay in between. The CDR3 consists of 13 residues. The CDR3, as DNA: TGTGCCAGCAGCGGCAGGGAGGTCCAGCCCCAGCATTTT. It encodes CASSGREVQPQHF.

This clone has just one count. The genes are TRBV30 and TRBJ2-2; D possibly corresponds to TRBD2 (7 bases). Germline V gene data show CDR1 as GTSNPN and CDR2 as SVGIG (reference sequence). Trimming removed 3 bases from V and 7 bases from J, with 21 bases in between. This CDR3 is 16 amino acids long. The CDR3 DNA reads as TGTGCCTGGAGGCCCCGGGGAGGGGGTATCGGCGGGGAGCTGTTTTTT. Amino acids: CAWRPRGGGIGGELFF.

V gene TRBV11-3 combines with J gene TRBJ2-3, with a possible D match to TRBD2 (7 bases). This CDR3 has 16 amino acids. Trimming left V 3 bases short and J 2 bases short, with 15 bases between. CDR1 and CDR2 (germline): SGHNT, YENEEA. The CDR3 region is CASSFRGASSTDTQYF. The CDR3 coding sequence is TGTGCCAGCAGCTTCCGGGGGGCCTCCTCCACAGATACGCAGTATTTT.

This chain uses TRBV5-6 with TRBJ2-5; TRBD2 might be the D (7 bases). This CDR3 is built from 16 residues. CDR1 is SGHDT and CDR2 is YYEEEE in the germline V gene. V gave up 1 base and J gave up 1 base, with 14 bases separating them. The CDR3 DNA follows: TGTGCCAGCAGCTTGTTTGCGGGGGCCTTCCAAGAGACCCAGTACTTC. Protein product: CASSLFAGAFQETQYF.

This chain links TRBV19 with TRBJ2-3, with TRBD1 matching 9 bases. V was clipped by 10 bases and J by 3 bases; unmatched bases: 8. The germline gives CDR1 LNHDA, CDR2 SQIVND (reference sequence). CDR3 length: 14 amino acids. CDR3: CATADRGETDTQYF. CDR3 DNA: TGTGCCACCGCGGACAGGGGTGAAACAGATACGCAGTATTTT. Supplemented by reference TRBV19 and TRBJ2-3, the full variable domain reads DGGITQSPKYLFRKEGQNVTLSCEQNLNHDAMYWYRQDPGQGLRLIYYSQIVNDFQKGDIAEGYSVSREKKESFPLTVTSAQKNPTAFYLCATADRGETDTQYFGPGTRLTVL.

The chain uses TRBV5-4 and TRBJ2-3; perhaps TRBD2 as D (5 bases). CDR3 length: 16 residues. Germline V gene data show CDR1 as SGHNT and CDR2 as YYREEE (reference sequence). V lost 0 bases and J 5 bases, leaving 16 bases between the germline ends. CDR3 sequence: CASSLEPGSSIDTQYF. The CDR3 DNA sequence: TGTGCCAGCAGCTTGGAACCGGGGTCTAGTATAGATACGCAGTATTTT.

V and J are TRBV6-5 and TRBJ1-5; no clear D gene. The CDR3 is made up of 14 amino acids. The V end lost 4 bases, the J end lost 2 bases, and 9 bases lay between the germline ends. Germline values: CDR1 MNHEY, CDR2 SVGAGI. CDR3 sequence (DNA): TGTGCCAGCAGTTCCGGGGTGGGCAATCAGCCCCAGCATTTT. It codes for CASSSGVGNQPQHF.

The chain carries TRBV6-1 and TRBJ2-5; 10 bases align to TRBD1. Trimming took 3 bases from V and 5 from J; bases not matched to a gene: 9. The CDR3 loop spans 16 amino acids. The germline CDR1 and CDR2 sequences are MNHNS and SASEGT. In DNA, the CDR3 is TGTGCCAGCAGTGATCCGGGACAGGGGATCTCGGAGACCCAGTACTTC. Encoded protein: CASSDPGQGISETQYF.

V is TRBV6-1 and J is TRBJ2-3; D unresolved. CDR3 size: 15 residues. Germline-derived CDR1 and CDR2 are MNHNS and SASEGT. V was trimmed by 0 bases and J by 5 bases, leaving 12 bases between them. In DNA form, the CDR3 reads TGTGCCAGCAGTGAAGCGCGCCCAACCCTAGATACGCAGTATTTT. Translated, it gives CASSEARPTLDTQYF.